The rows below give T cell receptor beta chains drawn from one sample of a study of beta chain features in type 1 diabetes. This table comes from immunoSEQ multiplex PCR, and its TCRdb copy is limited to in-frame clones, with some not included. This sample has around 650,000 clones; roughly 12% occur once, and the top ten carry about 0.11%. Sample: naive CD4+ T cells from blood. The receptor source for this set is a man aged 25 to 40 with type 1 diabetes. Each CDR3 is given without its conserved first and last residue.

j_gene,v_gene,CDR3aa
TRBJ1-2,TRBV9,ASSVDSEDHSYT
TRBJ2-3,TRBV7-2,ASSRTSVTDTQY
TRBJ1-5,TRBV7-2,ASSLGDQPQH
TRBJ2-3,TRBV11-3,ASSSGDTQY
TRBJ2-7,TRBV5-4,ATYRELSSYEQY
TRBJ2-7,TRBV5-1,ASSLAGGAWEQY
TRBJ2-3,TRBV7-2,ASSPGALAGDTQY
TRBJ1-3,TRBV4-3,ASSEGWSGNTIY
TRBJ1-2,TRBV5-1,ASSYPLARGYT
TRBJ2-7,TRBV7-2,ASSLGEITYEQY
TRBJ2-1,TRBV14,ASSLLSGTGSYNEQF
TRBJ1-2,TRBV7-6,ASSLVGSSGYT
TRBJ1-2,TRBV19,ASSINGVRYGYT
TRBJ1-2,TRBV9,ASSVAGTGANGYT
TRBJ2-1,TRBV7-3,ASSLVGNEQF